This paragraph covers one T cell receptor beta chain sequence. Its antigen is as yet unknown. The data originate from a study of T cell responses to AZD1222 COVID-19 vaccine. Notes on the study in general: Nearly half of spike-specific TCRs reportedly target unmutated variant regions.

Germline V gene lookup returns CDR1 MNHEY and CDR2 SVGEGT. This CDR3 has 14 residues. V was cut by 5 bases and J by 7 bases, with 17 bases left in between. Libraries were prepared by immunoSEQ multiplex PCR; TCRdb keeps only in-frame clonotypes and omits some of them. The table has some 200,000 clones, more than 85% seen once; the top ten hold 1%. The chain links TRBV6-2 or TRBV6-3 to TRBJ1-2; D remains unclear. Sequenced material: peripheral blood, taken on day 0 of MenACWY control vaccination. This clonotype was obtained from an adult in good health. The CDR3 bases are TGTGCCAGCAGTGGCGTCCGGCCCTTGGGTGGCTACACCTTC. Residues: CASSGVRPLGGYTF.